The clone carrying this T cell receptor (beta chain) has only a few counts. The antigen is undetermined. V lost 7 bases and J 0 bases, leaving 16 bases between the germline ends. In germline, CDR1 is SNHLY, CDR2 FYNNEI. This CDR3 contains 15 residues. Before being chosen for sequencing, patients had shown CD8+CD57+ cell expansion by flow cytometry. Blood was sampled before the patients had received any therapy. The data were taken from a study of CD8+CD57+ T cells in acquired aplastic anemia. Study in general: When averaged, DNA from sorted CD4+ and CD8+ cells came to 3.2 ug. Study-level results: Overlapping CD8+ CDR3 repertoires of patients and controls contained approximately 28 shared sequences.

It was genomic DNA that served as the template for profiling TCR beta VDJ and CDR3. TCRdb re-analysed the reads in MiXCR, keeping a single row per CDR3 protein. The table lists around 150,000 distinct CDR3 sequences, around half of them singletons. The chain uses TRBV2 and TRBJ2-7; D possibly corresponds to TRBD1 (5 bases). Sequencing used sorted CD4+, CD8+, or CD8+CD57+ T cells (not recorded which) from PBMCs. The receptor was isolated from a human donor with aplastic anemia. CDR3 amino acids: CASISWTLSSYEQYF. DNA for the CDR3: TGTGCCAGCATATCTTGGACACTTAGCTCCTACGAGCAGTACTTC.